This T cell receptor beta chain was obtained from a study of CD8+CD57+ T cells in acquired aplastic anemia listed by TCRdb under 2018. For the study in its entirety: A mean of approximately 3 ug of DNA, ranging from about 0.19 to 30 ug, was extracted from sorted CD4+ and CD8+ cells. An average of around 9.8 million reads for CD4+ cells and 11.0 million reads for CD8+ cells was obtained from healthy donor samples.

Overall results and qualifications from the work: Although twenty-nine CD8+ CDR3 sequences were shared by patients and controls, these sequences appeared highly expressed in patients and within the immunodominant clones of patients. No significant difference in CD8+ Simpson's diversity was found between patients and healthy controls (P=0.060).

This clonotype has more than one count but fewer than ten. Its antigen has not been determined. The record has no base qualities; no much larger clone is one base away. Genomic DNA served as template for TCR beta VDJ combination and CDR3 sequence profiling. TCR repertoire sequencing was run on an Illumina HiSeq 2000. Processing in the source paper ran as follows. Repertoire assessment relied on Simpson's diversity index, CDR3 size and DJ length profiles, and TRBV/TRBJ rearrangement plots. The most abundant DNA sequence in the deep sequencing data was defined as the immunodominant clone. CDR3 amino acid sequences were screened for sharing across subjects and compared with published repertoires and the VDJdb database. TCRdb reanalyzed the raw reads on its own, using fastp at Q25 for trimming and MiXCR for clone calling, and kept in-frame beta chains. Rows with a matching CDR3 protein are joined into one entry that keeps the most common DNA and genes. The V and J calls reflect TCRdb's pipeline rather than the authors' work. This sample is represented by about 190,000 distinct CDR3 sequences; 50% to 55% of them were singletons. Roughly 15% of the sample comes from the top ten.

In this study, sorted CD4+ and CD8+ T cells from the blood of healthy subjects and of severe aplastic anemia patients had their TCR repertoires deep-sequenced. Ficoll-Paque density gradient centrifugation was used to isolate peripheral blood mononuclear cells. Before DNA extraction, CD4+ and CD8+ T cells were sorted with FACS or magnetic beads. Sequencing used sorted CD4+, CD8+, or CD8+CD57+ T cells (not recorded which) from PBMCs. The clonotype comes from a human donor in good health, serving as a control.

The CDR3 region: CSAMVEDGNTIYF. Here is the DNA: TGCAGTGCTATGGTCGAGGACGGAAACACCATATATTTT. The rearrangement combines TRBV20-1 with TRBJ1-3; no confident D gene assignment can be made. Between the V and J ends, shortened by 4 bases and 4 bases respectively, the junction contains 11 bases. CDR1 and CDR2 (DFQATT, SNEGSKA) derive from the germline V gene (reference sequence). Including cysteine and phenylalanine, the CDR3 has 13 amino acids. Only CDR3 DNA remains: 39 bases, in frame from the first base.